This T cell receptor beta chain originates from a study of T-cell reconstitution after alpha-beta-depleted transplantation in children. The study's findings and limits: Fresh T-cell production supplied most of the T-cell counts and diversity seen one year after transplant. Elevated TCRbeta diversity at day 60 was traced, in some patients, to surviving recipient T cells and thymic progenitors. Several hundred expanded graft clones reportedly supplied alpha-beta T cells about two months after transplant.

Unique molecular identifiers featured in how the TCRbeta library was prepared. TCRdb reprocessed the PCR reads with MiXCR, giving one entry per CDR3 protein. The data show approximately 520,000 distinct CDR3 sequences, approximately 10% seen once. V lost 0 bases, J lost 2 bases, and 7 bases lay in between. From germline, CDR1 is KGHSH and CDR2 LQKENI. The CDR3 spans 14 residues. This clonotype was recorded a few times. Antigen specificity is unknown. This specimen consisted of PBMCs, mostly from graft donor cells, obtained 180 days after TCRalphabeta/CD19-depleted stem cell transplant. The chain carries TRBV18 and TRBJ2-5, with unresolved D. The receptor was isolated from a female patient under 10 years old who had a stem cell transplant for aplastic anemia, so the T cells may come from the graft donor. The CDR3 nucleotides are TGTGCCAGCTCACCACCGATGGTGCAAGAGACCCAGTACTTC. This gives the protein CASSPPMVQETQYF.